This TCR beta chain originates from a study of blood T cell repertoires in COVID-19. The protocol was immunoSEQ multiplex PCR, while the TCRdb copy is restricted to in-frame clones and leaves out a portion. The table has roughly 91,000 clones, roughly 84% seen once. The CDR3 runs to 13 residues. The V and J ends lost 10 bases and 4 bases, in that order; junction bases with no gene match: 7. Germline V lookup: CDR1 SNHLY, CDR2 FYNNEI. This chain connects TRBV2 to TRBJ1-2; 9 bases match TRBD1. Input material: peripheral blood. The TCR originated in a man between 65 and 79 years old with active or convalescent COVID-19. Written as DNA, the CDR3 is TGTGCCACACAACAGGGGGCTGCCTATGGCTACACCTTC. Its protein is CATQQGAAYGYTF.